Listed here is a single T cell receptor beta chain. Its specificity is not known. This specimen comes from a study of shared clonotypes between healthy human individuals. Whole-study results and caveats: Only blood samples were collected, and tissue repertoires likely differ. Sharing across four donors was seen in 4% to 5% of naive CD4 clonotypes.

There were only Caucasian adults among the donors, and all lived in Nashville, Tennessee. The CD4+ fraction was divided into a CD45RA+ naive subset and a CD45RA-negative memory subset. Germline CDR1 and CDR2: SEHNR and FQNEAQ (reference sequence). The CDR3 loop spans 15 amino acids. V was trimmed by 2 bases and J by 2 bases, leaving 7 bases between them. Generated by immunoSEQ multiplex PCR, the TCRdb table keeps only in-frame clones and is missing some. The table shows 1,500,000 or so clones, with less than 99% occurring only once. The rearrangement joins TRBV7-9 to TRBJ2-6, with D unclear. The sample taken for sequencing was naive CD4+ T cells sorted from blood. Subset here: CD45RA+ positively selected. The clonotype originates from a young man in good health. CDR3 DNA: TGTGCCAGCAGCTTAAGAAACGCTGGGGCCAACGTCCTGACTTTC. It translates to CASSLRNAGANVLTF.